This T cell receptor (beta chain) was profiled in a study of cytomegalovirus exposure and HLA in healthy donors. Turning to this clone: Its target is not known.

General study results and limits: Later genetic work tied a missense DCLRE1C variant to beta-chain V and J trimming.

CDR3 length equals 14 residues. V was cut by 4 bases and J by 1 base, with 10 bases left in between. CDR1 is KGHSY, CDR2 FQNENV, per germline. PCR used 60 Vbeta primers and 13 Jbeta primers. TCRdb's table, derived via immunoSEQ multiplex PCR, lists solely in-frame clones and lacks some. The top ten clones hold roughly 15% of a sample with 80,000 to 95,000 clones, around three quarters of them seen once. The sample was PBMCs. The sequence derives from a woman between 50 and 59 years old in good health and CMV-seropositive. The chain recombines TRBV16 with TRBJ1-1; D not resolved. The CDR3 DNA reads TGTGCCAGCAGCCTTTCTCCGTGGAACACTGAAGCTTTCTTT. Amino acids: CASSLSPWNTEAFF.